The 19 T cell receptor beta chains below were found in one sample sequenced in a study of T cells in Graves' hyperthyroidism and ophthalmopathy. From RNA transcripts, TCR beta CDR3 regions were amplified. During a first-round RT-PCR of the TCR CDR3, the HTBI primer set was used. One entry per CDR3 protein results from TCRdb running MiXCR on the multiplex PCR reads. The table records 400,000 or so distinct CDR3 sequences, 13% to 15% of them present only once. Material for sequencing was blood. The receptor source for this set is a woman in her thirties with Graves' ophthalmopathy.

This clonotype was counted many times. The rearrangement links TRBV5-1 to TRBJ2-2, with D tentatively TRBD2 (5 bases). V lost 7 bases, J lost 1 base, and 11 bases lay in between. The CDR3 loop spans 14 amino acids. Germline V gene lookup returns CDR1 SGHRS and CDR2 YFSETQ. The DNA for the CDR3 is TGCGCCAGCCATTTCGAGGGGAACACCGGGGAGCTGTTTTTT. Residues: CASHFEGNTGELFF.

There are a few counts of this clonotype. The chain recombines TRBV20-1 with TRBJ2-5; D perhaps matches TRBD2 (6 bases). Germline loops: CDR1 DFQATT, CDR2 SNEGSKA (reference sequence). Between the trimmed V and J ends, which lost 5 bases and 3 bases, there was a span of 16 bases. The length of the CDR3 is 14 residues. The DNA of the CDR3 is TGCAGTGCTGCACGAGGCGGGGTGAAAGAGACCCAGTACTTC. Amino acid sequence: CSAARGGVKETQYF.

This clonotype has at least ten counts. The J gene is TRBJ2-3, the V gene TRBV7-2, with 8 bases matching TRBD2. The CDR3 extends over 15 amino acids. V lost 5 bases, J lost 4 bases, and 8 bases stayed unmatched. CDR1 is SGHTA and CDR2 is FQGNSA in the germline V gene. The CDR3 region is CASSRTSFSADTQYF. The CDR3, as DNA: TGTGCCAGCAGCCGGACTAGCTTCTCTGCAGATACGCAGTATTTT.

This clonotype was picked up many times. The chain is built from TRBV6-1 and TRBJ2-5, with a tentative D call TRBD1 (6 bases). Looked up from germline, CDR1 is MNHNS and CDR2 is SASEGT. This CDR3 is 11 amino acids long. V was pared by 8 bases and J by 4 bases, with 8 bases between. The CDR3 coding sequence is TGTGCCAGCCTGGACAGAGAGACCCAGTACTTC. Its protein is CASLDRETQYF.

This clonotype was seen many times. This chain joins TRBV7-9 and TRBJ1-1, with D unresolved. Trimming removed 0 bases from V and 3 bases from J, with 8 bases in between. Germline CDR1 reads SEHNR; CDR2 reads FQNEAQ (reference sequence). The CDR3 loop spans 14 amino acids. The CDR3: CASSLAESHTEAFF. CDR3 nucleotides: TGTGCCAGCAGCTTAGCGGAGAGTCACACTGAAGCTTTCTTT.

In this sample, this clonotype turned up many times. The J gene is TRBJ2-1, the V gene TRBV12-3 or TRBV12-4; TRBD2 might be the D (6 bases). V was pared by 3 bases and J by 2 bases, with 17 bases between. CDR3 length: 17 amino acids. CDR3 residues: CASSFSPGESPYNEQFF. For the CDR3, the DNA is TGTGCCAGCAGTTTTTCCCCGGGGGAAAGCCCCTACAATGAGCAGTTCTTC.

The chain combines TRBV3-1 with TRBJ2-2, with TRBD1 matching over 12 bases. CDR1 and CDR2 from the germline V gene are LGHDT and YNNKEL (reference sequence). This CDR3 has 16 amino acids. The V gene end was trimmed by 1 base and the J gene end by 8 bases; junction bases not matched to a gene: 5. The CDR3 DNA reads TGTGCCAGCAGCCAAGTGGGGACAGGGGGCGTTGGGGAGCTGTTTTTT. Translating it yields CASSQVGTGGVGELFF.

This clonotype was found many times. V and J are TRBV7-6 and TRBJ2-3; 9 nucleotides match TRBD2. Germline V gives CDR1 SGHVS, CDR2 FNYEAQ. There are 17 residues in the CDR3. Unmatched junction bases numbered 8, after V lost 1 base and J lost 3 bases. The CDR3, as DNA: TGTGCCAGCAGCTTAGTCTCGGCGGGGGGGCCGACAGATACGCAGTATTTT. This gives the protein CASSLVSAGGPTDTQYF.

This clonotype was seen a few times. One end of the junction is discordant with germline, which a read error may explain. This sequence joins TRBV7-3 and TRBJ2-2, with 7 bases identical to TRBD1. Germline CDR1 is SGHTA and CDR2 is FQGTGA. There are 15 residues in the CDR3. CDR3 sequence (DNA): TGTGCCAGCAGCATAACAGGGGTCAACACCGGGGAGCTGTTTTTT. Translating gives CASSITGVNTGELFF.

In its sample, this clonotype was seen many times. The chain carries TRBV7-9 and TRBJ2-3, with D perhaps TRBD1 (6 bases). CDR3 length: 14 amino acids. V lost 1 base to trimming and J lost 6 bases, with 11 bases between them. Germline assignment: CDR1 SEHNR and CDR2 FQNEAQ (reference sequence). The CDR3 nucleotides are TGTGCCAGCAGCTTAGTAATGGGGGCGGATACGCAGTATTTT. Its protein is CASSLVMGADTQYF.

The chain has TRBV11-2 and TRBJ1-2, with TRBD1 matching 12 bases. The V segment lost 4 bases and the J segment 0 bases; nucleotides outside the gene matches: 12. The CDR3 extends over 19 amino acids. The germline gives CDR1 SGHAT, CDR2 FQNNGV. The CDR3 sequence: CASSYYRVGTGGSNYGYTF. CDR3 bases: TGTGCCAGCAGCTACTACAGGGTCGGGACAGGGGGCTCTAACTATGGCTACACCTTC.

The chain recombines TRBV30 with TRBJ1-1, with D possibly being TRBD1 (5 bases). The CDR3 spans 11 residues. V shed 5 bases and J shed 8 bases, with 12 bases lying between them. CDR1 GTSNPN and CDR2 SVGIG come from the germline V gene (reference sequence). In nucleotides, the CDR3 is TGTGCCTGGCTAACGGGACCCGAAGCTTTCTTT. Translating it yields CAWLTGPEAFF.

This clonotype showed up many times. The chain has TRBV24-1 and TRBJ2-7; 8 nucleotides match TRBD1. The V gene's germline CDR1 is KGHDR and CDR2 SFDVKD. This CDR3 region has 16 residues. V shed 5 bases and J 0 bases; nucleotides not matched to a gene: 8. Here the CDR3 DNA reads TGTGCCACCAGTGCCTCCGGGACAGGAGCCTCCTACGAGCAGTACTTC. Amino acids: CATSASGTGASYEQYF.

This clonotype has at least ten counts. The rearrangement uses TRBV12-3 or TRBV12-4 and TRBJ1-2, with D unclear. Trimming removed 3 bases from V and 0 bases from J, with 20 bases in between. The CDR3 has 18 amino acids. Here the CDR3 reads CASSFLHGWLIPNYGYTF. CDR3 DNA: TGTGCCAGCAGTTTCCTTCACGGATGGCTAATCCCTAACTATGGCTACACCTTC.

This clonotype occurred many times. The CDR3 DNA reads TGTGCCAGCAGCTTTGGGGACACCAATTCACCCCTCCACTTT. Translated: CASSFGDTNSPLHF. The chain is built from TRBV7-8 and TRBJ1-6; a possible D gene is TRBD1 (6 bases). V was clipped by 3 bases and J by 7 bases, with 10 bases between them. Per the germline V gene, CDR1 is SGHVS and CDR2 is FQNEAQ. CDR3 length equals 14 residues.

In this sample, this clonotype turned up many times. The CDR3 loop reads CAWSRYTDTQYF. DNA for the CDR3: TGTGCCTGGAGTAGGTACACAGATACGCAGTATTTT. This chain links TRBV30 with TRBJ2-3; D is unresolved. CDR1 is GTSNPN and CDR2 is SVGIG in the germline V gene (reference sequence). This CDR3 comprises 12 residues. The V end was cut by 2 bases, the J end by 2 bases, with 5 bases between. Filled out from reference TRBV30 and TRBJ2-3, the complete variable domain reads SQTIHQWPATLVQPVGSPLSLECTVEGTSNPNLYWYRQAAGRGLQLLFYSVGIGQISSEVPQNLSASRPQDRQFILSSKKLLLSDSGFYLCAWSRYTDTQYFGPGTRLTVL.

A remark on this clonotype: A much larger clonotype is one base distant, so this may be a read error. The chain couples TRBV10-3 to TRBJ2-3; 11 nucleotides align to TRBD2. Germline V lookup: CDR1 ENHRY, CDR2 SYGVKD. The V gene end was trimmed by 5 bases and the J gene end by 8 bases; junction bases not matched to a gene: 15. The CDR3 runs 17 residues. The CDR3 coding sequence is TGTGCCATCAGTTACTACGGACTAGCGGGTCATGTGGGTACGCAGTATTTT. It specifies CAISYYGLAGHVGTQYF.

This clonotype was seen ten or more times. The V call is TRBV3-1, the J call TRBJ2-7, with D possibly matching TRBD2 (7 bases). V gave up 0 bases and J gave up 1 base, with 13 bases separating them. Germline-derived CDR1 and CDR2 are LGHDT and YNNKEL (reference sequence). This CDR3 spans 16 amino acids. The CDR3 protein is CASSQEGGPPSYEQYF. The CDR3 DNA reads TGTGCCAGCAGCCAAGAGGGGGGGCCCCCGTCCTACGAGCAGTACTTC.

This clonotype occurred a few times. V is TRBV20-1 and J is TRBJ2-7; TRBD1 agrees at 10 bases. With 6 bases clipped from V and 2 bases from J, the junction kept 10 bases outside the gene matches. This CDR3 contains 15 residues. Germline assignment: CDR1 DFQATT and CDR2 SNEGSKA (reference sequence). This CDR3 reads CSAPGTGAFAYEQYF. The CDR3 nucleotides read TGCAGTGCCCCCGGGACAGGGGCCTTTGCCTACGAGCAGTACTTC.